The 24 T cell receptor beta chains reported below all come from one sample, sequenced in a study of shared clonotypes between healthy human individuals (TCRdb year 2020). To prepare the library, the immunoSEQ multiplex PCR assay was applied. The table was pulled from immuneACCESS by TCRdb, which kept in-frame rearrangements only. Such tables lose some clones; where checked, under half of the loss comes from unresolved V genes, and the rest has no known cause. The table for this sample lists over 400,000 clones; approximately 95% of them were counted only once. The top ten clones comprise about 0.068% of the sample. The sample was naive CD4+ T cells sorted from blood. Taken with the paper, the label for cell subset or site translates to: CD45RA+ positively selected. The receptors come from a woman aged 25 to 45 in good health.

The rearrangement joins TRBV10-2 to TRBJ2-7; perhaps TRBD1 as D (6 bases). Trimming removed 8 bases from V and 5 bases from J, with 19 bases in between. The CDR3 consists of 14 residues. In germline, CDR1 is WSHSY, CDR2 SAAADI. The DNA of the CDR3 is TGCGCCAGCGGGGAAGACAGGTTGGGCCACGAGCAGTACTTC. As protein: CASGEDRLGHEQYF.

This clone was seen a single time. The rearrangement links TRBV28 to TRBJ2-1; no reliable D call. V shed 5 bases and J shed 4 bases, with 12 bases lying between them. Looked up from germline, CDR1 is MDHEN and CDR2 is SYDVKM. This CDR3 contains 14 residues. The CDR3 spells CASSASGAYNEQFF. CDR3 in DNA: TGTGCCAGCAGTGCGTCGGGCGCGTACAATGAGCAGTTCTTC.

CDR3 nucleotides: TGTGCCAGCTCACCACCGGCTAGTTCGGTGGGCGAGCAGTACTTC. Translation: CASSPPASSVGEQYF. The chain recombines TRBV18 with TRBJ2-7; D is unclear. The germline V and J ends were trimmed by 0 bases and 6 bases, with 15 bases remaining between them. The CDR3 is 15 amino acids. The V gene's germline CDR1 is KGHSH and CDR2 LQKENI.

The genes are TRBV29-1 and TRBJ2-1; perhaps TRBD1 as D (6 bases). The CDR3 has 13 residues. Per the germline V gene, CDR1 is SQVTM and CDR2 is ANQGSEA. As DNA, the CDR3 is TGCCTTTCGAGGGACACGGAAAACAATGAGCAGTTCTTC. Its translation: CLSRDTENNEQFF.

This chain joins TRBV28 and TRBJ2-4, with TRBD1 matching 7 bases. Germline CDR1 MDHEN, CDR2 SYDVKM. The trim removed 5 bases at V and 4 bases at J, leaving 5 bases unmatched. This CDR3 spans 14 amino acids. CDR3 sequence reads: CASSAGTEKNIQYF. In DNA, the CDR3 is TGTGCCAGCAGTGCCGGGACAGAGAAAAACATTCAGTACTTC. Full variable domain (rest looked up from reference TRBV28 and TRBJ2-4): DVKVTQSSRYLVKRTGEKVFLECVQDMDHENMFWYRQDPGLGLRLIYFSYDVKMKEKGDIPEGYSVSREKKERFSLILESASTNQTSMYLCASSAGTEKNIQYFGAGTRLSVL.

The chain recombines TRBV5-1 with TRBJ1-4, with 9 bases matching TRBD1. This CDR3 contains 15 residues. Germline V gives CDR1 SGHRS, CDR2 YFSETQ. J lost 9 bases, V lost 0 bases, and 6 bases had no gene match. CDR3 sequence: CASSLGGQGTKKLFF. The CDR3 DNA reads TGCGCCAGCAGCTTGGGGGGACAGGGTACTAAAAAACTGTTTTTT.

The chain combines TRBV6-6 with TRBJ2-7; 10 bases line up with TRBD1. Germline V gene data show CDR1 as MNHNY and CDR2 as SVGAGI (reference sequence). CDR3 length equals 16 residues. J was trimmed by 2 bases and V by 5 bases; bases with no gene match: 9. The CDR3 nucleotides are TGTGCCAGCAGTCCGTCGCCCGGACAGGGGGCCTACGAGCAGTACTTC. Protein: CASSPSPGQGAYEQYF.

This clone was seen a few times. The CDR3 nucleotides are TGCAGCGTTGACAGGGTGGAAACCGGGGAGCTGTTTTTT. It codes for CSVDRVETGELFF. The chain couples TRBV29-1 to TRBJ2-2; maybe TRBD1 (5 bases). Per the germline V gene, CDR1 is SQVTM and CDR2 is ANQGSEA. V gave up 3 bases and J gave up 5 bases, with 10 bases separating them. The CDR3 is made up of 13 amino acids.

The CDR3 nucleotides are TGTGCCAGCAGCCGCTATGCAGGGGGCCGACAGCCCCAGCATTTT. As protein: CASSRYAGGRQPQHF. V usage is TRBV28 and J usage is TRBJ1-5; 8 nucleotides match TRBD1. CDR3 length: 15 amino acids. Trimming removed 6 bases from V and 7 bases from J; junction bases left unmatched: 11. Germline V lookup: CDR1 MDHEN, CDR2 SYDVKM.

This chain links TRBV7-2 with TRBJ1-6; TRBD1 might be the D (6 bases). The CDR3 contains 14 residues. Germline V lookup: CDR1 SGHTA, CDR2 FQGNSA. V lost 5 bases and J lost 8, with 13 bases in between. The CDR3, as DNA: TGTGCCAGCAGCCAGAGACAGGCCGATTCACCCCTCCACTTT. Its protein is CASSQRQADSPLHF.

CDR3 amino acids: CASSFLGLGYTF. CDR3 nucleotide sequence: TGCGCCAGCAGCTTCTTGGGGCTTGGCTACACCTTC. This chain uses TRBV5-1 with TRBJ1-2; maybe TRBD1 (5 bases). V was clipped by 2 bases and J by 7 bases, with 9 bases between them. CDR1 SGHRS and CDR2 YFSETQ come from the germline V gene. The CDR3 runs 12 residues.

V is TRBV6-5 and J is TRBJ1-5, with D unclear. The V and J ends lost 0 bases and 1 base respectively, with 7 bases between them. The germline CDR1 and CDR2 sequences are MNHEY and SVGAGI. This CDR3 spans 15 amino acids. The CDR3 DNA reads TGTGCCAGCAGTTACTCTATGACCAGCAATCAGCCCCAGCATTTT. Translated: CASSYSMTSNQPQHF.

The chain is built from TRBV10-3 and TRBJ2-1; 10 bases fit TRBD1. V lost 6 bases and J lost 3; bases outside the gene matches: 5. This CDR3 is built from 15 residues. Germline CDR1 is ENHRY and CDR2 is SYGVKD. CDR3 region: CAISPGTGVYNEQFF. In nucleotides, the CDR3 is TGTGCCATCAGCCCCGGGACAGGGGTCTACAATGAGCAGTTCTTC.

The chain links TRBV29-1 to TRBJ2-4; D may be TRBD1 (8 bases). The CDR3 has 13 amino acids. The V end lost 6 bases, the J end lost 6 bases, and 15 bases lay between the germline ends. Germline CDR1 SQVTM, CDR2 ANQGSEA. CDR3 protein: CSVRTGRANIQYF. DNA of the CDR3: TGCAGCGTGAGGACAGGGAGGGCAAACATTCAGTACTTC.

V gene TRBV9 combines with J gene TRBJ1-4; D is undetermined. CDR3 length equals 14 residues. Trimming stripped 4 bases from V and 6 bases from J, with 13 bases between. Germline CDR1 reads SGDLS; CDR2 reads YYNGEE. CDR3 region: CASSLGLPYEKLFF. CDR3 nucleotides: TGTGCCAGCAGCCTCGGACTTCCCTATGAAAAACTGTTTTTT.

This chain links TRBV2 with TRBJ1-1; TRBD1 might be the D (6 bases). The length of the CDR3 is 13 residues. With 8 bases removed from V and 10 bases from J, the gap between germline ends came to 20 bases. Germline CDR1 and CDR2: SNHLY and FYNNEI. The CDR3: CASATGNRGSAFF. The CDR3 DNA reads TGTGCCAGCGCCACAGGGAACCGGGGTTCAGCTTTCTTT.

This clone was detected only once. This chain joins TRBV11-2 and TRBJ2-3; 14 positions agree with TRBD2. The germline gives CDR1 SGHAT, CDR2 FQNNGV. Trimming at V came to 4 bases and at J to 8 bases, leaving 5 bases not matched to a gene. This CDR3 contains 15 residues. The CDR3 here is CASSSGLAGVGTQYF. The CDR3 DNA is TGTGCCAGCAGCTCGGGACTAGCGGGAGTAGGTACGCAGTATTTT.

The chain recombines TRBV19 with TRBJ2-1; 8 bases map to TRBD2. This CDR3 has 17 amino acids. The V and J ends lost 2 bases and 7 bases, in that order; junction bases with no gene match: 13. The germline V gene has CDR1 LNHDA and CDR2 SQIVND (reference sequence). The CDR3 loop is CASSITGTSGSQNEQFF. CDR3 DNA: TGTGCCAGTAGTATAACCGGCACTAGCGGATCACAAAATGAGCAGTTCTTC.

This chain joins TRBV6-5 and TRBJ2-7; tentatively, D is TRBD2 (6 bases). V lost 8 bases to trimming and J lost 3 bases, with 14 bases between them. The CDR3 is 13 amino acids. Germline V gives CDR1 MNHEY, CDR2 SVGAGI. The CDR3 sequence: CASGPRERYEQYF. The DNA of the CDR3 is TGTGCCAGCGGCCCTCGGGAGCGCTACGAGCAGTACTTC.

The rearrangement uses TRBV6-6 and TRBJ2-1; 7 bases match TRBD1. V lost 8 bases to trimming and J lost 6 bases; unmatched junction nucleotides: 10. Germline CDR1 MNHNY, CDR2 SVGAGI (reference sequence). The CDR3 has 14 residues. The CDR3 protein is CASAVAGGRNEQFF. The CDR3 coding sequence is TGTGCCAGCGCGGTGGCAGGGGGTCGCAATGAGCAGTTCTTC.

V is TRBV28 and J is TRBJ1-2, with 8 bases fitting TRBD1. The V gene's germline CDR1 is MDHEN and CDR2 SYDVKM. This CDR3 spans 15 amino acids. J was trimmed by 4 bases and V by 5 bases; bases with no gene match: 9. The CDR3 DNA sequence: TGTGCCAGCAGTCCAGAGACAGGGGCCCTCTATGGCTACACCTTC. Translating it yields CASSPETGALYGYTF.

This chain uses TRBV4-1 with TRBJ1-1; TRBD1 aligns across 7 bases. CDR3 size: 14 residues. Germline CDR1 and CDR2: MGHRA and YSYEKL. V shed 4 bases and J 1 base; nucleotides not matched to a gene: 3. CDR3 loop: CASSRTGRNTEAFF. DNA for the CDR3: TGCGCCAGCAGCCGGACAGGAAGGAACACTGAAGCTTTCTTT.

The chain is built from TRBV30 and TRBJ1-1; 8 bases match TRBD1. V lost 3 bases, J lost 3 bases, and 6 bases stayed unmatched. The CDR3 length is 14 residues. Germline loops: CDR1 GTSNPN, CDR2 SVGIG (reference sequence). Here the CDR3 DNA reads TGTGCCTGGAGAGAGACAGGGGTCTACACTGAAGCTTTCTTT. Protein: CAWRETGVYTEAFF.

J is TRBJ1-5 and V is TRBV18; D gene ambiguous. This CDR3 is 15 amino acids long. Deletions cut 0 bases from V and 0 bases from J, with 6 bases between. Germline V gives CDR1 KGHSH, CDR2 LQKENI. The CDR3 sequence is CASSPPGSSNQPQHF. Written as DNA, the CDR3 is TGTGCCAGCTCACCACCGGGCTCTAGCAATCAGCCCCAGCATTTT.